A selection of T cell receptor beta chains follows, all from one sample in a study of cytomegalovirus exposure and HLA in healthy donors. Only in-frame clones appear in the TCRdb table, and some are missing; sequencing was by immunoSEQ multiplex PCR. This repertoire shows fewer than 200,000 clones, about 85% found once; its top ten account for 4.5%. Sequencing was performed on PBMCs. The receptors come from a woman aged 45-60 years in good health and CMV-seropositive. Each CDR3 is given with its conserved first and last residue. The order of the fields is CDR3 length, V gene, D gene, clone size, J gene, CDR3 DNA, CDR3 protein. D genes are given only for firm matches. The size of a clone is reported for some rows only, either as once, few or many, or as a class for expanded clones.

>15|TRBV7-2|TRBD2|.|TRBJ2-5
TGTGCCAGCAGCTCCTTGGGCAACGGGGGGGAGACCCAGTACTTC
CASSSLGNGGETQYF
>15|TRBV6-5|.|.|TRBJ2-1
TGTGCCAGCAGTAACCCGAGTTGGTCCTACAATGAGCAGTTCTTC
CASSNPSWSYNEQFF
>14|TRBV5-1|TRBD2|.|TRBJ2-4
TGCGCCAGCAGCTCTATAGCGGGAGAAAACATTCAGTACTTC
CASSSIAGENIQYF
>17|TRBV19|.|.|TRBJ1-5
TGTGCCAGTACCACGGGACAACGGGAAATAGGCAATCAGCCCCAGCATTTT
CASTTGQREIGNQPQHF
>19|TRBV6-1|.|.|TRBJ1-5
TGTGCCAGCAGTGAGCGAGTCAGGGGCCTCCTCCTTAGGAATCAGCCCCAGCATTTT
CASSERVRGLLLRNQPQHF
>14|TRBV5-1|.|.|TRBJ1-2
TGCGCCAGCAGCTTGGGACAGATTAACTATGGCTACACCTTC
CASSLGQINYGYTF
>14|TRBV19|TRBD2|.|TRBJ2-2
TGTGCCAGTAGGGCGGGGGGCGACACCGGGGAGCTGTTTTTT
CASRAGGDTGELFF
>16|TRBV5-4|.|.|TRBJ1-3
TGTGCCAGCAGCTTAAGTGGGGGGACCTCTGGAAACACCATATATTTT
CASSLSGGTSGNTIYF
>15|TRBV27|.|.|TRBJ2-1
TGTGCCAGCAGTTCCCCGGTCCAGGGCTACCATGAGCAGTTCTTC
CASSSPVQGYHEQFF
>14|TRBV28|.|.|TRBJ1-1
TGTGCCAGCAGTTTAGACCCGATCTCGGGTGCAGCTTTCTTT
CASSLDPISGAAFF
>15|TRBV9|.|few|TRBJ2-3
TGTGCCAGCGGGGGGGCCATAATAAGCACAGATACGCAGTATTTT
CASGGAIISTDTQYF
>13|TRBV27|.|.|TRBJ1-1
TGTGCCAGCAGTCTAGTTCGGGACACTGAAGCTTTCTTT
CASSLVRDTEAFF
>13|TRBV7-6|.|.|TRBJ2-7
TGTGCCAGCAGCGTACAGAGCTCCTACGAGCAGTACTTC
CASSVQSSYEQYF
>17|TRBV27|TRBD1|.|TRBJ1-1
TGTGCCAGCAGTAAGACAGGGGGCAAGATTGTAGGTACTGAAGCTTTCTTT
CASSKTGGKIVGTEAFF
>15|TRBV19|.|.|TRBJ2-5
TGTGCCAGTTTACCGACAGGGGAGGGTACGGAGACCCAGTACTTC
CASLPTGEGTETQYF
>13|TRBV29-1|.|.|TRBJ2-3
TGCAGCGTGACCCGGACTGATACAGATACGCAGTATTTT
CSVTRTDTDTQYF
>14|TRBV14|.|.|TRBJ2-6
TGTGCCAGCAGCCAACTCTCTGGGGCCAACGTCCTGACTTTC
CASSQLSGANVLTF
>12|TRBV6-1|.|.|TRBJ1-1
TGTGCCACCCCTAGCTGGAGGACTGAAGCTTTCTTT
CATPSWRTEAFF
>12|TRBV11-2|TRBD1|.|TRBJ1-2
TGTGCCAGCAGCCCAGGACAGGGAGGCTACACCTTC
CASSPGQGGYTF
>16|TRBV5-4|TRBD2|.|TRBJ2-3
TGTGCCAGCAGAAGAACTAGCGGGGTCCTCGCAGATACGCAGTATTTT
CASRRTSGVLADTQYF
>16|TRBV19|.|once|TRBJ1-1
TGTGCCAGTAGTATAGTCCTGGGAGCGGCGAACACTGAAGCTTTCTTT
CASSIVLGAANTEAFF
>14|TRBV30|TRBD1|.|TRBJ1-5
TGTGCCTGGGGCTCGGGACAGGGAGGAATACCCCAGCATTTT
CAWGSGQGGIPQHF
>13|TRBV11-3|.|.|TRBJ2-1
TGTGCCAGCAGCTTGACAGTCAACAATGAGCAGTTCTTC
CASSLTVNNEQFF
>13|TRBV9|.|.|TRBJ2-3
TGTGCCAGCAGCGTAAGTGTGCAGGAAACGCAGTATTTT
CASSVSVQETQYF